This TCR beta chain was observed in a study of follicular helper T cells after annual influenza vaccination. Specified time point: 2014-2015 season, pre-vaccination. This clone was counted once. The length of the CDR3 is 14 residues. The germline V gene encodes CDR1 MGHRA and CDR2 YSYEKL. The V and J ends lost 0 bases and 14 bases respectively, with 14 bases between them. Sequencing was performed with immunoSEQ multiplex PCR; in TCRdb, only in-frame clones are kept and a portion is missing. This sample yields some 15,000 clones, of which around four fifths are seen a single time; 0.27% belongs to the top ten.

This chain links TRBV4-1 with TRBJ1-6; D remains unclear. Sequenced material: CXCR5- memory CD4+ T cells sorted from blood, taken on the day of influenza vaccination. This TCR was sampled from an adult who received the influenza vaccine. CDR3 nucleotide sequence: TGCGCCAGCAGCCAAGATCTGTACAAACGAACCCTCCACTTT. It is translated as CASSQDLYKRTLHF.